This T cell receptor beta chain was obtained from a study of pediatric ulcerative colitis. General study findings and limits: All ulcerative colitis patients, but no controls, carried a couple of rectal clonotypes. Compared with controls, ulcerative colitis showed greater blood-rectum clone sharing. Rectal repertoires separated controls, mild-moderate and acute severe colitis.

The assay was immunoSEQ multiplex PCR, and TCRdb's table has in-frame clones only and misses some. The sample has around 65,000 clones, about three quarters seen once. About this clone: Its antigen is not identified.

Before the diagnostic colonoscopy, ulcerative colitis patients were free of immunosuppressive medication. The trim removed 2 bases at V and 3 bases at J, leaving 7 bases unmatched. Germline V gene sequence: CDR1 LNHDA, CDR2 SQIVND (reference sequence). The CDR3 contains 16 residues. This chain joins TRBV19 and TRBJ2-3; TRBD2 matches 8 bases. The TCR originated in a boy between 5 and 17 years old with moderate ulcerative colitis. The material sequenced was blood. CDR3 residues: CASSIWERGRTDTQYF. The CDR3 nucleotides are TGTGCCAGTAGTATATGGGAGCGGGGGAGGACAGATACGCAGTATTTT.